The 14 T cell receptor beta chains below come from one sample, sequenced in a study of blood T cell repertoires in COVID-19. Some clones are missing from TCRdb's copy, which holds only in-frame ones; the method was immunoSEQ multiplex PCR. The sample carries 60,000 to 65,000 clones, roughly 74% recorded once. Sequencing was done on a sample of peripheral blood. Receptors originate from a woman aged 80 or over with acute or convalescent COVID-19.

The V and J genes are TRBV19 and TRBJ2-5, with 8 bases that match TRBD1. Germline values: CDR1 LNHDA, CDR2 SQIVND (reference sequence). This CDR3 is built from 14 residues. V trimming: 5 bases; J trimming: 5 bases; junction bases outside the gene matches: 7. The CDR3 region has the DNA TGTGCCAGTAGTGTTCAGGGGGCGGGGGAGACCCAGTACTTC. It is translated as CASSVQGAGETQYF.

This clone came up many times. The chain carries TRBV15 and TRBJ2-3, with 9 bases fitting TRBD2. The CDR3 extends over 16 amino acids. Germline CDR1 and CDR2: LNHNV and YYDKDF (reference sequence). Trimming at V came to 8 bases and at J to 2 bases, leaving 11 bases not matched to a gene. Here the CDR3 DNA reads TGTGCCACCGCAAAGACTAGCGGACTTAACACAGATACGCAGTATTTT. Translation: CATAKTSGLNTDTQYF.

The chain joins TRBV2 to TRBJ2-6; possible D gene TRBD2, 6 bases. V was shortened by 7 bases and J by 0 bases, with 10 bases between the two germline ends. The CDR3 runs to 15 residues. Germline V gene data show CDR1 as SNHLY and CDR2 as FYNNEI. The CDR3 coding sequence is TGTGCCAGCACCAGGGAGGTCTCTGGGGCCAACGTCCTGACTTTC. This codes for CASTREVSGANVLTF.

This clone was seen only a few times. The chain links TRBV9 to TRBJ2-6; no reliable D call. Trimming took 0 bases from V and 0 from J, leaving 4 bases between them. CDR1 SGDLS and CDR2 YYNGEE come from the germline V gene. This CDR3 spans 15 amino acids. The CDR3 region is CASSVARSGANVLTF. CDR3 nucleotide sequence: TGTGCCAGCAGCGTAGCGCGCTCTGGGGCCAACGTCCTGACTTTC.

This rearrangement joins TRBV27 to TRBJ1-2, with D perhaps TRBD1 (6 bases). This CDR3 is built from 13 residues. V lost 8 bases to trimming and J lost 7 bases, with 17 bases between them. Germline CDR1 is MNHEY and CDR2 is SMNVEV (reference sequence). CDR3 sequence: CASRFAGGGGYTF. DNA of the CDR3: TGTGCCAGCCGATTTGCGGGGGGCGGTGGCTACACCTTC.

The chain couples TRBV28 to TRBJ2-1; unclear D gene. The CDR3 has 17 amino acids. Germline V lookup: CDR1 MDHEN, CDR2 SYDVKM. The V gene lost 6 bases and the J gene lost 0 bases, with 18 bases spanning the gap. CDR3 region: CASRPLFDRSSYNEQFF. CDR3 sequence (DNA): TGTGCCAGCAGACCCCTTTTCGACCGGAGCTCCTACAATGAGCAGTTCTTC. The full variable domain, with the rest looked up from reference TRBV28 and TRBJ2-1, is DVKVTQSSRYLVKRTGEKVFLECVQDMDHENMFWYRQDPGLGLRLIYFSYDVKMKEKGDIPEGYSVSREKKERFSLILESASTNQTSMYLCASRPLFDRSSYNEQFFGPGTRLTVL.

V usage is TRBV19 and J usage is TRBJ2-7; no firm D call. This CDR3 has 14 amino acids. Germline V gene data show CDR1 as LNHDA and CDR2 as SQIVND (reference sequence). V gave up 3 bases and J gave up 0 bases, with 9 bases separating them. The CDR3 reads CASSMAYLSYEQYF. The DNA for the CDR3 is TGTGCCAGTAGTATGGCTTATCTCTCCTACGAGCAGTACTTC.

This chain joins TRBV28 and TRBJ2-7, with D possibly TRBD2 on 5 matching bases. The V end lost 5 bases, the J end lost 3 bases, and 8 bases lay between the germline ends. The CDR3 covers 12 residues. Germline V gene lookup returns CDR1 MDHEN and CDR2 SYDVKM. In DNA, the CDR3 is TGTGCCAGCAGTGGGGAGATCTACGAGCAGTACTTC. This sequence encodes CASSGEIYEQYF.

CDR3 sequence reads: CASSPGFNEKLFF. CDR3 DNA: TGTGCCAGCTCACCAGGCTTTAATGAAAAACTGTTTTTT. The J gene is TRBJ1-4, the V gene TRBV18; no clear D. V was cut by 2 bases and J by 4 bases, with 5 bases left in between. The CDR3 runs to 13 residues. Germline-derived CDR1 and CDR2 are KGHSH and LQKENI.

The chain carries TRBV28 and TRBJ1-5; D unclear. The V gene lost 2 bases and the J gene lost 6 bases, with 8 bases spanning the gap. The CDR3 loop spans 13 amino acids. Germline V CDR1 and CDR2: MDHEN, SYDVKM. CDR3 nucleotide sequence: TGTGCCAGCAGTTTAGCCCGGGGTCAGCCCCAGCATTTT. It yields the protein CASSLARGQPQHF.

The rearrangement links TRBV6-5 to TRBJ2-7; 9 positions match TRBD2. The ends lost 0 bases at V and 5 bases at J; junction bases unmatched: 5. The CDR3 loop spans 15 amino acids. The germline gives CDR1 MNHEY, CDR2 SVGAGI. This CDR3 is CASSYSGTSTDEQYF. The DNA for the CDR3 is TGTGCCAGCAGTTACTCCGGGACTAGCACCGACGAGCAGTACTTC.

The gene calls are TRBV28 and TRBJ1-3, with D possibly matching TRBD1 (6 bases). This CDR3 has 15 residues. V was pared by 7 bases and J by 4 bases, with 17 bases between. Germline V gene lookup returns CDR1 MDHEN and CDR2 SYDVKM. CDR3 coding DNA: TGTGCCAGCAAAATCCGGGGGGCTACAGGAAACACCATATATTTT. This encodes CASKIRGATGNTIYF.

The V and J genes are TRBV5-1 and TRBJ2-1; TRBD2 agrees at 7 bases. CDR3 length equals 13 residues. Germline V gene lookup returns CDR1 SGHRS and CDR2 YFSETQ. With V trimmed by 5 bases and J by 10 bases, 9 bases remained unmatched. The CDR3 DNA reads as TGCGCCAGCAGTTCCGGGGCGCGGGAGGAGCAGTTCTTC. Its translation: CASSSGAREEQFF. Using reference TRBV5-1 and TRBJ2-1 for the parts outside the CDR3, the full variable domain is KAGVTQTPRYLIKTRGQQVTLSCSPISGHRSVSWYQQTPGQGLQFLFEYFSETQRNKGNFPGRFSGRQFSNSRSEMNVSTLELGDSALYLCASSSGAREEQFFGPGTRLTVL.

The CDR3 nucleotides are TGTGCCAGCTCACCACCCCAAAGCGCTAGCTCCTACAATGAGCAGTTCTTC. The encoded protein is CASSPPQSASSYNEQFF. The chain has TRBV18 and TRBJ2-1, with D uncertain. There are 17 residues in the CDR3. Germline V gives CDR1 KGHSH, CDR2 LQKENI. Trimming took off 0 bases at V and 0 bases at J, with 12 bases between the two ends.